One and the same sample provided the 14 T cell receptor beta chains below, sequenced in a study of neoadjuvant anti-PD-1 for oral cavity cancer. Time point reported: after neoadjuvant nivolumab, at surgical resection. Repertoires were generated with immunoSEQ multiplex PCR, while TCRdb's copy carries only in-frame clones and drops some. The top ten clones hold 2.5% to 3% of a sample with around 67,000 clones, roughly nine tenths of them seen once. Sequences were derived from PBMCs, sampled after nivolumab (anti-PD-1) treatment. The receptors come from a person between 40 and 79 years old with oral cavity squamous cell carcinoma.

CDR3 in amino acids: CASSLQGPSYNEQFF. In DNA, the CDR3 is TGTGCCAGCAGCCTCCAGGGCCCCTCCTACAATGAGCAGTTCTTC. The chain is built from TRBV4-2 and TRBJ2-1; D may be TRBD1 (5 bases). The CDR3 covers 15 residues. V was trimmed by 4 bases and J by 0 bases, leaving 10 bases between them. Germline V gene sequence: CDR1 LGHNA, CDR2 YNFKEQ.

V is TRBV10-1 and J is TRBJ2-5, with TRBD2 matching over 11 bases. This CDR3 is 16 amino acids long. The V and J ends lost 0 bases and 2 bases, in that order; junction bases with no gene match: 2. The V gene's germline CDR1 is WNHNN and CDR2 SYGVQD (reference sequence). The CDR3 nucleotides read TGCGCCAGCAGTGAGTCGGGGACTAGCGGACAAGAGACCCAGTACTTC. This gives the protein CASSESGTSGQETQYF.

The rearrangement uses TRBV25-1 and TRBJ1-2; 7 bases line up with TRBD1. The CDR3 is 13 amino acids. J lost 7 bases, V lost 3 bases, and 5 bases had no gene match. Germline V gene data show CDR1 as MGHDK and CDR2 as SYGVNS. Here the CDR3 reads CASSDRGLVGYTF. The CDR3 coding sequence is TGTGCCAGCAGTGACAGGGGGTTGGTTGGCTACACCTTC.

The chain recombines TRBV5-6 with TRBJ2-6; no reliable D call. This CDR3 region has 15 residues. Germline V CDR1 and CDR2: SGHDT, YYEEEE. V was pared by 4 bases and J by 1 base, with 9 bases between. The CDR3 nucleotides read TGTGCCAGCAGCCCGGACCTGTCTGGGGCCAACGTCCTGACTTTC. Residues: CASSPDLSGANVLTF.

This sequence joins TRBV9 and TRBJ1-1; D perhaps matches TRBD1 (6 bases). This CDR3 has 15 residues. Germline CDR1 is SGDLS and CDR2 is YYNGEE. V was trimmed by 3 bases and J by 2 bases, leaving 14 bases between them. CDR3 DNA sequence: TGTGCCAGCAGCGCCCGGGGGGGCGTAAACACTGAAGCTTTCTTT. Its protein product is CASSARGGVNTEAFF. Full variable domain (missing parts from reference TRBV9 and TRBJ1-1): DSGVTQTPKHLITATGQRVTLRCSPRSGDLSVYWYQQSLDQGLQFLIQYYNGEERAKGNILERFSAQQFPDLHSELNLSSLELGDSALYFCASSARGGVNTEAFFGQGTRLTVV.

This clone appeared a single time. The chain couples TRBV4-1 to TRBJ2-5, with 7 bases lining up with TRBD2. V shed 0 bases, J shed 9 bases, and the junction held 7 bases outside the gene matches. CDR1 MGHRA and CDR2 YSYEKL come from the germline V gene. This CDR3 spans 14 amino acids. CDR3: CASSQDLTSPAQYF. The CDR3 nucleotides read TGCGCCAGCAGCCAAGATCTGACTAGCCCTGCCCAGTACTTC.

This chain joins TRBV13 and TRBJ2-5, with D possibly being TRBD1 (5 bases). Germline V gene lookup returns CDR1 PRHDT and CDR2 FYEKMQ (reference sequence). V was pared by 2 bases and J by 1 base, with 14 bases between. The CDR3 covers 16 residues. CDR3 residues: CASSLSAGWGQETQYF. Written as DNA, the CDR3 is TGTGCCAGCAGCTTATCTGCAGGGTGGGGCCAAGAGACCCAGTACTTC.

V is TRBV18 and J is TRBJ1-1; 10 positions agree with TRBD1. The CDR3 sequence is 17 residues long. The V segment lost 7 bases and the J segment 4 bases; nucleotides outside the gene matches: 15. From germline, CDR1 is KGHSH and CDR2 LQKENI. CDR3 sequence: CASLSRQGAWVVTEAFF. The CDR3 nucleotides read TGTGCCAGCTTATCAAGACAGGGGGCTTGGGTCGTCACTGAAGCTTTCTTT.

The rearrangement joins TRBV7-3 to TRBJ2-5; TRBD2 agrees at 11 bases. Per germline, CDR1 SGHTA and CDR2 FQGTGA. This CDR3 comprises 15 residues. V shed 5 bases and J 3 bases; nucleotides not matched to a gene: 5. CDR3 in amino acids: CASSPRLAGKETQYF. CDR3 nucleotide sequence: TGTGCCAGCAGCCCTAGACTAGCGGGGAAAGAGACCCAGTACTTC. Filled out from reference TRBV7-3 and TRBJ2-5, the complete variable domain reads GAGVSQTPSNKVTEKGKYVELRCDPISGHTALYWYRQSLGQGPEFLIYFQGTGAADDSGLPNDRFFAVRPEGSVSTLKIQRTERGDSAVYLCASSPRLAGKETQYFGPGTRLLVL.

V is TRBV5-4 and J is TRBJ2-3, with 8 bases identical to TRBD1. Germline values: CDR1 SGHNT, CDR2 YYREEE (reference sequence). With 4 bases clipped from V and 3 bases from J, the junction kept 7 bases outside the gene matches. The CDR3 runs 15 residues. CDR3 DNA: TGTGCCAGCAGCCGAACAGGGGGTCGGACAGATACGCAGTATTTT. Its translation is CASSRTGGRTDTQYF.

The chain employs TRBV27 and TRBJ2-7; no definite D call. The ends were cut back, 5 bases at V and 6 bases at J, with 17 bases in the middle. The CDR3 totals 14 residues. Germline V gives CDR1 MNHEY, CDR2 SMNVEV (reference sequence). The CDR3 DNA follows: TGTGCCAGCAGTCAACGCCATTCTCATACCGAGCAGTACTTC. Translating gives CASSQRHSHTEQYF.

J is TRBJ2-1 and V is TRBV10-3; D may match TRBD1 or TRBD2 (5 bases each). The CDR3 is 16 residues long. Trimming took off 7 bases at V and 6 bases at J, with 22 bases between the two ends. Germline V gives CDR1 ENHRY, CDR2 SYGVKD. As DNA, the CDR3 is TGTGCCATCACCTTGTCGACCCAGGGACGGATCAATGAGCAGTTCTTC. It specifies CAITLSTQGRINEQFF.

The J gene is TRBJ1-2, the V gene TRBV7-8, with a weak D call TRBD1 (6 bases). V shed 1 base and J shed 4 bases, with 13 bases lying between them. Germline-derived CDR1 and CDR2 are SGHVS and FQNEAQ. The CDR3 has 15 amino acids. In DNA form, the CDR3 reads TGTGCCAGCAGCTTAGAGGGGGGTATGGGCTATGGCTACACCTTC. This translates into CASSLEGGMGYGYTF.

The gene calls are TRBV27 and TRBJ2-7, with D perhaps TRBD2 (5 bases). Between the trimmed V and J ends, which lost 6 bases and 2 bases, there was a span of 11 bases. The germline gives CDR1 MNHEY, CDR2 SMNVEV (reference sequence). The CDR3 is made up of 13 amino acids. CDR3 sequence reads: CASSLGRAYEQYF. The CDR3 nucleotides read TGTGCCAGCAGCCTTGGGAGAGCCTACGAGCAGTACTTC.